The rows below give T cell receptor beta chains drawn from one sample of a study of blood T cell repertoires in COVID-19. Sequencing used immunoSEQ multiplex PCR; TCRdb keeps in-frame clones, though not all of them. This table holds some 66,000 clones, about nine tenths found once. The sequenced sample consisted of peripheral blood. The receptors come from a human donor in a cohort sampled during active COVID-19. CDR3s include the opening cysteine and the closing phenylalanine or tryptophan. Each record gives: V gene, D gene, clone size, J gene, CDR3 DNA, CDR3 protein. A D gene is named only where the DNA matches it firmly. Clone size appears in some rows only: once, few, many, or a class for an expanded clone.

>TRBV5-3|TRBD1|-|TRBJ1-6
TGTGCCAGAAGCTTGAGACAGGGAAGTTATAATTCACCCCTCCACTTT
CARSLRQGSYNSPLHF
>TRBV7-9|-|-|TRBJ2-1
TGTGCCAGCAGCCCACTGGCGGGGGAGCAGTTCTTC
CASSPLAGEQFF
>TRBV7-2|TRBD2|-|TRBJ2-1
TGTGCCAGCAGCTTAACCAGCGGGGGGTTCAATGAGCAGTTCTTC
CASSLTSGGFNEQFF
>TRBV7-8|-|-|TRBJ2-1
TGTGCCAGCAGCCAACTAAGAGGTGAGCAGTTCTTC
CASSQLRGEQFF
>TRBV30|-|once|TRBJ2-2
TGTGCCTGCCGGGGGACCGGGGAGCTGTTTTTT
CACRGTGELFF
>TRBV29-1|-|-|TRBJ1-1
TGCAGCGTTATCTTAACTCTCCCATCACAAGGGAGACTCATGAACACTGAAGCTTTCTTT
CSVILTLPSQGRLMNTEAFF
>TRBV7-8|-|-|TRBJ2-3
TGTGCCAGCAGCTCAATGGGGGGGCCGGTCACAGATACGCAGTATTTT
CASSSMGGPVTDTQYF
>TRBV5-1|-|-|TRBJ2-7
TGCGCCAGCAGCTTGGACACAGCAACCTACGAGCAGTACTTC
CASSLDTATYEQYF
>TRBV27|-|-|TRBJ2-1
TGTGCCAGCAGTGTCGGGACTTCCTACAATGAGCAGTTCTTC
CASSVGTSYNEQFF
>TRBV19|-|-|TRBJ1-5
TGTGCCAGTAGTATAAACAGGGCGGCTCAGCCCCAGCATTTT
CASSINRAAQPQHF
>TRBV7-8|-|-|TRBJ1-4
TGTGCCAGCAGCGGAAGGGAGATAGAGGGAAAACTGTTTTTT
CASSGREIEGKLFF
>TRBV4-3|-|-|TRBJ1-6
TGCGCCAGCAGCCAAGGCCTCGCCGGTCGATCACCCCTCCACTTT
CASSQGLAGRSPLHF
>TRBV3-1/TRBV3-2|TRBD1|-|TRBJ1-1
TGTGCCAGCAGCCGACGACAGGGGAACACTGAAGCTTTCTTT
CASSRRQGNTEAFF
>TRBV7-9|-|-|TRBJ1-3
TGTGCCAGCACCACATCCGGGGGAAACACCATATATTTT
CASTTSGGNTIYF
>TRBV13|-|once|TRBJ2-5
TGTGCCAGCAGCCCAATACAGGGGAGGGAGACCCAGTACTTC
CASSPIQGRETQYF
>TRBV3-1/TRBV3-2|-|-|TRBJ2-5
TGTGCCAGCAGCCAAGTGCGCCAAGAGACCCAGTACTTC
CASSQVRQETQYF
>TRBV5-4|-|once|TRBJ2-2
TGTGCCAGCGGCCTCTCCGGGACTCGTAGCGGGGAGCTGTTTTTT
CASGLSGTRSGELFF
>TRBV5-1|TRBD2|-|TRBJ2-1
TGCGCCAGCAGCTTGGGACTAGCGATGAGCTCCTACAATGAGCAGTTCTTC
CASSLGLAMSSYNEQFF
>TRBV2|TRBD1|-|TRBJ2-3
TGTGCCTCGGCCGGGACAGGGGGTACAGATACGCAGTATTTT
CASAGTGGTDTQYF
>TRBV9|-|-|TRBJ2-1
TGTGCCAGCAGCATCCAAGCAGGGGAGTACAATGAGCAGTTCTTC
CASSIQAGEYNEQFF
>TRBV5-4|-|-|TRBJ1-3
TGTGCCAGCAGCCTTTATGGTCTAGGAAACACCATATATTTT
CASSLYGLGNTIYF
>TRBV4-3|-|-|TRBJ1-1
TGCGCCAGCAGCCAAGATCTCTCAGGGGCGTACACTGAAGCTTTCTTT
CASSQDLSGAYTEAFF
>TRBV5-6|TRBD1|-|TRBJ2-6
TGTGCCAGCAGCTTGGGTTCAAGGGCGACAGGGGTTGGGGCCAACGTCCTGACTTTC
CASSLGSRATGVGANVLTF
>TRBV24-1|-|-|TRBJ2-1
TGTGCCACTGCCGGGACACTCGCCTACAATGAGCAGTTCTTC
CATAGTLAYNEQFF
>TRBV6-1|-|-|TRBJ2-7
TGTGCCAGCAGTGACCTAAGCTCATCCGAGCAGTACTTC
CASSDLSSSEQYF
>TRBV7-2|TRBD2|-|TRBJ2-3
TGTGCCAGCAGCTTCAGGTCTAGCGGGGGACACACAGATACGCAGTATTTT
CASSFRSSGGHTDTQYF
>TRBV15|-|-|TRBJ2-7
TGTGCCACCAGCAGAGAGGTGGCGGTGAACGAGCAGTACTTC
CATSREVAVNEQYF
>TRBV27|TRBD1|-|TRBJ1-1
TGTGCCAGCAGTCCTAGAACCTATGGACAGGGACAAATATTTGAAGCTTTCTTT
CASSPRTYGQGQIFEAFF
>TRBV4-1|TRBD2|once|TRBJ2-3
TGCGCCAGCAGCCAAGGAGGAGCGGGAGGTACAGATACGCAGTATTTT
CASSQGGAGGTDTQYF
>TRBV5-1|-|-|TRBJ2-7
TGCGCCAGCAGCTTGGGGGACATTCCAACCTACGAGCAGTACTTC
CASSLGDIPTYEQYF
>TRBV4-3|-|-|TRBJ2-3
TGCGCCAGCAGCCAAGATCAGGCAGGCGTGACGGATACGCAGTATTTT
CASSQDQAGVTDTQYF
>TRBV15|-|-|TRBJ2-5
TGTGCCACCAGCAGTGCCGGACAGTCCGGGAAAGAGACCCAGTACTTC
CATSSAGQSGKETQYF
>TRBV19|TRBD1|-|TRBJ2-2
TGTGCCAGTAGTAGGGACAGTAACACCGGGGAGCTGTTTTTT
CASSRDSNTGELFF
>TRBV27|-|-|TRBJ1-1
TGTGCCAGCAGTTTATCGATCGGTGGTGGCACTGAAGCTTTCTTT
CASSLSIGGGTEAFF
>TRBV7-7|TRBD2|-|TRBJ2-7
TGTGCTAGCAGCTTAGGTGGCGGGAGGGCCTCCGAGCAGTACTTC
CASSLGGGRASEQYF
>TRBV23-1|-|-|TRBJ2-3
TGCGCCAGCACTTTTTCTAGCGAAAGCACAGATACGCAGTATTTT
CASTFSSESTDTQYF
>TRBV5-8|TRBD1|-|TRBJ1-6
TGTGCCAGCAGCTTGGGACAGGGGGCTCCTCCACGCTCACCCCTCCACTTT
CASSLGQGAPPRSPLHF
>TRBV2|TRBD2|-|TRBJ2-5
TGTGCCAGCAGTGCGGCTAGCGGGGGCCCGGTCACCCAGTACTTC
CASSAASGGPVTQYF
>TRBV28|-|-|TRBJ2-7
TGTGCCAGCAGTTTAGGCGGGGCCCGCTCCTACGAGCAGTACTTC
CASSLGGARSYEQYF
>TRBV7-2|-|-|TRBJ1-4
TGTGCCAGCAGCTTAGGGGGACACAATGAAAAACTGTTTTTT
CASSLGGHNEKLFF
>TRBV25-1|TRBD1|-|TRBJ1-1
TGTGCCAGCAGTCCAGGGGGCGGGGTCACTGAAGCTTTCTTT
CASSPGGGVTEAFF
>TRBV7-3|-|-|TRBJ2-4
TGTGCCAGCAGCTTAGCATCGACTGGAACGAGTGTTTACTTC
CASSLASTGTSVYF
>TRBV7-9|TRBD1|-|TRBJ2-1
TGTGCCAGCAGTCAGGGGGCGGACAATGAGCAGTTCTTC
CASSQGADNEQFF
>TRBV14|-|-|TRBJ2-1
TGTGCCAGCAGCCCTGCGGGGCACTTATACAATGAGCAGTTCTTC
CASSPAGHLYNEQFF
>TRBV28|-|-|TRBJ1-4
TGTGCCAGCAGTTTATTAGGCAGGGCTCATGAAAAACTGTTTTTT
CASSLLGRAHEKLFF